This T cell receptor (beta chain) was identified in a study of blood T cell repertoires in COVID-19 (dated by TCRdb to 2019 to 2021). About the study as a whole: Samples covering the acute and convalescent phases of COVID-19 were provided by collaborators in the United States, Italy and Spain. The material from the prospective study consisted of cDNA or gDNA derived from T cells, B-cell-depleted T cells, or PBMCs. Subjects who had been exposed to COVID-19, were actively infected with it, or had recovered from it provided the deeply sampled blood TCRbeta repertoires that made up the dataset. The repertoires were released in a freely available public database intended as a resource for research on the immune response to SARS-CoV-2. The samples were drawn from the first 160 participants of the ongoing ImmuneRACE study and from 1,254 subjects provided by 6 global collaborators. The sample metadata nearly always contained a de-identified subject ID, COVID-19 status, age in years and sex. HLA class I and class II types, where available, came from metadata supplied by the sample provider rather than from assay-based typing. General conclusions and limits of the study: The quantity of clinical and demographic metadata differed by source and by participant and was supplied without curation.

In regard to this clone: No cognate antigen has been identified for it. No much larger clonotype is one base removed from it; base qualities were not supplied.

Collaborating institutions collected whole blood in K2EDTA tubes following their own protocols. For TCRbeta analysis, collaborators shipped samples as frozen whole blood, isolated PBMCs, or DNA extracted from either of those sample types. CDR1 and CDR2 were assigned from the germline V gene as SGHDT and YYEEEE. The CDR3 runs 16 residues from the cysteine to the phenylalanine. Just CDR3 DNA is preserved here, 48 bases in frame from base 1. V ends up 4 bases short and J 4 bases short, with an unmatched junction base count of 11. The immunoSEQ Assay, a bias-controlled multiplex PCR, was used to amplify TCRbeta CDR3 regions from genomic DNA. From the authors' description of their analysis: Within the assay, amplification of reference gene primers was used to estimate how many nucleated cells each sample contained. Sequence reads were collapsed and filtered to measure the absolute abundance of every unique TCRbeta CDR3 rearrangement. For each sample, productive Simpson clonality was calculated as the square root of Simpson's diversity index over productive rearrangements. Drawn from immuneACCESS, this table holds only the in-frame rearrangements with V and J called that TCRdb kept. Clones are partly lost; checked studies trace under half to an unresolved V gene and leave the rest unexplained. The DNA gave D and trimming, while V, J and clone size come from that table. This sample lists about 34,000 clones; roughly 85% were detected once. Roughly 18% of the sample is held by the ten biggest clonotypes.

The sequence joins TRBV5-6 to TRBJ1-1, and 9 bases in between align with TRBD1. Sequencing was carried out using peripheral blood. This TCR was recovered from a woman aged 55-70 years with active COVID-19. The CDR3 corresponds to CASSPGTGRLVTEAFF. At the DNA level, the sequence is TGTGCCAGCAGCCCCGGGACAGGGAGATTGGTCACTGAAGCTTTCTTT. Where the CDR3 stops, the reference TRBV5-6 and TRBJ1-1 genes take over; the full variable domain is DAGVTQSPTHLIKTRGQQVTLRCSPKSGHDTVSWYQQALGQGPQFIFQYYEEEERQRGNFPDRFSGHQFPNYSSELNVNALLLGDSALYLCASSPGTGRLVTEAFFGQGTRLTVV.